The 8 T cell receptor beta chains in this list originate from one sample, sequenced in a study of T cells in Graves' hyperthyroidism and ophthalmopathy. Amplification of TCR beta CDR3 regions was performed using RNA transcripts as template. HTBI primers were used for first-round RT-PCR of the TCR CDR3. TCRdb reprocessed the multiplex PCR reads with MiXCR, giving one entry per CDR3 protein. The sample comprises about 740,000 distinct CDR3 sequences, 14% of which are singletons, and roughly 10% rests with the top ten. The sample was blood. The receptors derive from a young woman with Graves' hyperthyroidism.

CDR3 sequence: CASSVAGGLKETQYF. As DNA, the CDR3 is TGTGCCAGCAGCGTAGCGGGAGGGTTGAAGGAGACCCAGTACTTC. The gene calls are TRBV9 and TRBJ2-5; 8 bases agree with TRBD2. This CDR3 is built from 15 residues. The trim removed 0 bases at V and 5 bases at J, leaving 6 bases unmatched. The germline gives CDR1 SGDLS, CDR2 YYNGEE.

Turning to this clonotype: A read error may be the cause here, since a much bigger clone is one base away. Lacking the conserved final phenylalanine or tryptophan, this CDR3 likely reflects a read error. The V call is TRBV11-1, the J call TRBJ1-1, with D possibly being TRBD1 (6 bases). V lost 5 bases and J 6 bases, leaving 16 bases between the germline ends. This CDR3 is built from 14 residues. In germline, CDR1 is SGHAT, CDR2 FQDESV (reference sequence). CDR3 sequence: CASSGQSFSPEAFL. As DNA, the CDR3 is TGTGCCAGCAGCGGACAGAGCTTTTCCCCTGAAGCTTTCCTT.

This clonotype was detected many times. The J gene is TRBJ2-7, the V gene TRBV6-1; no clear D gene. This CDR3 comprises 13 residues. Trimming took off 3 bases at V and 2 bases at J, with 8 bases between the two ends. Germline V gene sequence: CDR1 MNHNS, CDR2 SASEGT. The CDR3 loop is CASSDPRPYEQYF. The DNA for the CDR3 is TGTGCCAGCAGTGACCCAAGACCCTACGAGCAGTACTTC.

This clonotype was counted at least ten times. The rearrangement joins TRBV28 to TRBJ2-2, with TRBD1 identical over 7 bases. V trimming: 6 bases; J trimming: 1 base; junction bases outside the gene matches: 14. CDR1 and CDR2 from the germline V gene are MDHEN and SYDVKM. This CDR3 has 18 residues. The CDR3 nucleotides are TGTGCCAGCAGAATACTTCTTGGGACAGAGTGGAACACCGGGGAGCTGTTTTTT. Protein product: CASRILLGTEWNTGELFF.

The rearrangement uses TRBV2 and TRBJ2-7; TRBD2 agrees at 8 bases. CDR3 length: 16 amino acids. V was pared by 2 bases and J by 4 bases, with 10 bases of the junction left unmatched. Germline loops: CDR1 SNHLY, CDR2 FYNNEI. As DNA, the CDR3 is TGTGCCAGCAGTGAATTCGCAGCGGGAGTAAGATACGAGCAGTACTTC. Translated, it gives CASSEFAAGVRYEQYF.

Concerning this clonotype itself: A much more abundant neighbour one base away suggests this may be a read error. The conserved final phenylalanine or tryptophan is absent from the CDR3, which likely points to a read error. The rearrangement joins TRBV7-8 to TRBJ2-5, with D perhaps TRBD1 or TRBD2 (7 bases each). The CDR3 has 14 amino acids. Trimming cost V 10 bases and J 5 bases, with 20 bases left between them. From germline, CDR1 is SGHVS and CDR2 FQNEAQ. This CDR3 is CATQGRGGRETQYL. CDR3 bases: TGTGCCACACAGGGCAGGGGGGGAAGGGAGACCCAGTACTTG.

The V gene is TRBV6-2 or TRBV6-3, the J gene TRBJ2-3, with 12 bases aligning to TRBD2. Germline V gene data show CDR1 as MNHEY and CDR2 as SVGEGT. The CDR3 runs 18 residues. V trimming: 8 bases; J trimming: 3 bases; junction bases outside the gene matches: 15. CDR3: CASLTLAGGDLGTDTQYF. The CDR3 DNA reads as TGTGCCAGCCTCACACTAGCGGGAGGAGATCTGGGGACAGATACGCAGTATTTT.

This clonotype occurred many times. The chain carries TRBV30 and TRBJ2-3; 9 positions match TRBD2. This CDR3 comprises 12 residues. Germline V lookup: CDR1 GTSNPN, CDR2 SVGIG (reference sequence). V was clipped by 3 bases and J by 5 bases; unmatched bases: 0. The CDR3 protein is CAWRLAGDTQYF. DNA of the CDR3: TGTGCCTGGAGACTAGCGGGAGATACGCAGTATTTT. Filled out from reference TRBV30 and TRBJ2-3, the complete variable domain reads SQTIHQWPATLVQPVGSPLSLECTVEGTSNPNLYWYRQAAGRGLQLLFYSVGIGQISSEVPQNLSASRPQDRQFILSSKKLLLSDSGFYLCAWRLAGDTQYFGPGTRLTVL.